This T cell receptor (beta chain) was sequenced for a study of OX40 agonist ivuxolimab in advanced cancers. Across the study: Patients with prior anti-PD-1, anti-PD-L1 or anti-CTLA-4 therapy were eligible; roughly 40% had some. Findings and limits, study-wide: At 0.1 to 3.0 mg/kg and by week 6, clonal expansion occurred in CD4+ and CD8+ blood T cells.

Sequencing was performed with immunoSEQ multiplex PCR; in TCRdb, only in-frame clones are kept and a portion is missing. Counted here are under 80,000 clones, 86% occurring once; the ten biggest clones make up approximately 0.76%. CDR3 length equals 14 residues. Germline V CDR1 and CDR2: MNHNS, SASEGT. The trim removed 8 bases at V and 4 bases at J, leaving 7 bases unmatched. As concerns this clone: Its antigen is unidentified.

This material consisted of CD4+ or CD8+ T cells sorted from blood, taken in a trial of the OX40 agonist ivuxolimab. V usage is TRBV6-1 and J usage is TRBJ1-1, with 10 bases matching TRBD1. The clonotype was recovered from an adult with an advanced solid tumor such as melanoma, head and neck, liver or kidney cancer. The CDR3: CASRQGARITEAFF. In nucleotides, the CDR3 is TGTGCCAGCCGACAGGGGGCGCGAATCACTGAAGCTTTCTTT.